This T cell receptor beta chain came from a study of CD8+ T cells in alopecia areata (dated by TCRdb to 2017 to 2018). At the level of the whole study: Treated patients were enrolled in an open-label pilot trial of oral tofacitinib, 5 to 10 mg twice daily, for moderate-to-severe alopecia areata. Tofacitinib was given for 6 to 18 months, followed by 6 months of follow-up off drug to assess delayed response and recurrence. Clonality in the scalp was compared among normal scalp (n=4), patchy alopecia areata scalp (n=8), and alopecia totalis/universalis scalp (n=8). TCRbeta CDR3 regions were amplified by immunoSEQ multiplex PCR using 35 Vbeta forward and 13 Jbeta reverse primers. Scalp tissue and sorted CD4+ and CD8+ peripheral blood T cells from patchy and totalis/universalis alopecia areata patients and from healthy controls were covered by human TCRbeta sequencing. The study used high-throughput TCRbeta sequencing to examine T cell clonal expansion in alopecia areata, in both the C3H/HeJ mouse model and human patients. Biopsies were taken from tofacitinib-treated patients at baseline and at 4 and 24 weeks of treatment, and a later scalp biopsy was taken in several of the tofacitinib-treated patients. RNA came from the PAXgene miRNA kit for fixed scalp, the miRNeasy kit for PBMCs, and the RNeasy kit for mouse skin. The SALT score, which quantifies the percentage of affected scalp surface area, was used to measure disease severity in treated patients.

Library preparation was by the immunoSEQ multiplex PCR assay. To provide template for TCR sequencing, every sample had RNA extracted and reverse transcribed into cDNA. SuperScript III was used to make first-strand cDNA, primed with a 2:1 mix of oligo-dT and random hexamers. A synthetic immune receptor repertoire was used to gauge amplification bias, and whatever bias remained was removed computationally. In the paper's pipeline: Raw reads were preprocessed for error removal, and CDR3 was defined according to IMGT conventions as running from the conserved cysteine to phenylalanine. Clonality was computed as 1 minus the Shannon entropy, with the entropy normalized by log2 of the number of productive unique TCRs. CD4 or CD8 identity of scalp clones was inferred by cross-referencing scalp TCRbeta sequences with sorted blood CD4 and CD8 repertoires. TCRdb took over this immuneACCESS table, retaining in-frame rearrangements with V and J assigned. Such tables are incomplete; in checked studies, under half of the missing clones stem from an unresolved V gene, and the remainder is unexplained. That table supplies the V and J calls and clone size; D and trimming were determined from the DNA. The sample yields 110,000 or so clones; 55% to 60% were counted once. The ten largest account for 3% to 4% of the sample.

The study at large found these results: Because the treated cohort was small and had just a single nonresponder, larger studies are needed to establish links between baseline CD8+ expansion and response. Scalp TCR repertoire analysis is complicated because resident alphabeta T cells in normal human skin are also sequenced, whereas mouse skin is dominated by gammadelta T cells. Many expanded lesional clones persisted in scalp and blood during tofacitinib treatment, which may partly explain relapse after stopping treatment. With tofacitinib, both scalp clonality and the number of expanded CD8+ clones among the top 100 scalp clones went down significantly. Compared with normal scalp, lesional scalp, particularly in alopecia totalis/universalis, had higher clonality and more expanded CD8+ clones, which suggests antigenic drive. Shared TCR sequences between patients were less evident than in mice, which may be partly attributable to HLA diversity in the patient population.

The CDR3 measures 14 amino acids from cysteine to phenylalanine. Only the CDR3 DNA is retained, 42 bases long and in frame from the first base. Reading the germline V gene (reference sequence) gives CDR1 SEHNR and CDR2 FQNEAQ. V gives up 1 base and J gives up 5 bases, and the segment between their germline ends measures 11 bases. Read against the paper, the sample's time point label means: about 25 weeks on oral tofacitinib. This sample's treatment or condition label indicates: oral pan-JAK inhibitor, 5-10 mg twice daily. Lesional scalp punch biopsies and peripheral blood were collected from alopecia areata patients. PBMCs were separated by density centrifugation and stained for CD3, CD4 and CD8, after which CD4+ and CD8+ T cells were sorted on a FACSAria. A note on this clone: What antigen it recognizes has not been identified. No much larger clone is present one base from it, and per-base qualities are unavailable.

The material was CD4+ T cells sorted from blood, obtained at week 24, from a patient treated with tofacitinib. The sequence links TRBV7-9 to TRBJ2-5; the D gene is possibly TRBD1 or TRBD2, each agreeing over 5 bases. This TCR derives from a human donor with alopecia areata. The CDR3: CASSLVGAGETQYF. The DNA sequence is as follows: TGTGCCAGCAGCTTAGTCGGGGCCGGTGAGACCCAGTACTTC.